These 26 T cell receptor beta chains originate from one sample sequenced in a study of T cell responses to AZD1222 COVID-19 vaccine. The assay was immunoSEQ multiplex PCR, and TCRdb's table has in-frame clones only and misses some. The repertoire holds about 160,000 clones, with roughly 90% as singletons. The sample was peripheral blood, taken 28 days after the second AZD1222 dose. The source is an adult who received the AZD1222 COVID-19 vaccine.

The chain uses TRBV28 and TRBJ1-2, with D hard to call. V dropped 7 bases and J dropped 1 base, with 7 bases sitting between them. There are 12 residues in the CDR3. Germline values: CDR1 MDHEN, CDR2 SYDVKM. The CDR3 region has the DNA TGTGCCAGCAAAGGCCTTAACTATGGCTACACCTTC. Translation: CASKGLNYGYTF.

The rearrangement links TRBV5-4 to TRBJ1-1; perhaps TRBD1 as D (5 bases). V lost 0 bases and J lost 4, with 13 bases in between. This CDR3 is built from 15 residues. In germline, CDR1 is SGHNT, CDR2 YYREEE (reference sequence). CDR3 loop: CASSLVQEGLTEAFF. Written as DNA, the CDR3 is TGTGCCAGCAGCTTGGTTCAGGAGGGACTCACTGAAGCTTTCTTT.

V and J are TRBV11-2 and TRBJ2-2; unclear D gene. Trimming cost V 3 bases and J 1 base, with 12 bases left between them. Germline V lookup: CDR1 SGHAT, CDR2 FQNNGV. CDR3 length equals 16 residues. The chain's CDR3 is CASSFLESLNTGELFF. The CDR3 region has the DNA TGTGCCAGCAGCTTTCTCGAATCACTGAACACCGGGGAGCTGTTTTTT.

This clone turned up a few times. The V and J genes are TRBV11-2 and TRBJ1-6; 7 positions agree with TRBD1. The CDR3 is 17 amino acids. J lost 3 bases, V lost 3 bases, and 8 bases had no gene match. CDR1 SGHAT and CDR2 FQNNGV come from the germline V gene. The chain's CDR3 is CASSFTSGQIYNSPLHF. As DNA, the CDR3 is TGTGCCAGCAGCTTTACCTCGGGACAGATCTATAATTCACCCCTCCACTTT.

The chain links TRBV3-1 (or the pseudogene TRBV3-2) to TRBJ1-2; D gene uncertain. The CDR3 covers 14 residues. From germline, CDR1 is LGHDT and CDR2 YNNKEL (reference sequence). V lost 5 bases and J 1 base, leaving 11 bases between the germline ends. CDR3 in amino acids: CASSTRGVNYGYTF. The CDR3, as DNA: TGTGCCAGCAGCACACGTGGGGTTAACTATGGCTACACCTTC.

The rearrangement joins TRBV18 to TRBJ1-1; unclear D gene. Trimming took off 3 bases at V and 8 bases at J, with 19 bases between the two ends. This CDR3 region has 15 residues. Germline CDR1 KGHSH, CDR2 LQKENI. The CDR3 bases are TGTGCCAGCTCACCCCTTCGCGTTGGCAGTTTAGAAGCTTTCTTT. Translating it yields CASSPLRVGSLEAFF.

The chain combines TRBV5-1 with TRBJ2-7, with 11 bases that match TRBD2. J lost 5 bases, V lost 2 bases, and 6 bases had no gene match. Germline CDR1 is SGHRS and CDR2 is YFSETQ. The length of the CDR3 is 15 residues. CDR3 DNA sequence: TGCGCCAGCAGCTTAGGGACTAGCGGAGCTGACGAGCAGTACTTC. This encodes CASSLGTSGADEQYF.

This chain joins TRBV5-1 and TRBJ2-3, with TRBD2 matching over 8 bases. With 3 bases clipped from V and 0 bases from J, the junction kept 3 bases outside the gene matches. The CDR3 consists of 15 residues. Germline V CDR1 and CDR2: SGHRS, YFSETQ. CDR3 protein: CASSSIAGSTDTQYF. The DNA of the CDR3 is TGCGCCAGCAGCTCGATAGCGGGGAGCACAGATACGCAGTATTTT.

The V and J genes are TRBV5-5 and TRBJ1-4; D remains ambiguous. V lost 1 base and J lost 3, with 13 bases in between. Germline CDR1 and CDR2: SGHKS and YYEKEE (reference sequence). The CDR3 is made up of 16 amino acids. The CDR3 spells CASSLMMGSSNEKLFF. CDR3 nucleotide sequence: TGTGCCAGCAGCTTGATGATGGGATCATCTAATGAAAAACTGTTTTTT.

The CDR3 sequence: CASSQDRRGMNTEAFF. CDR3 sequence (DNA): TGTGCCAGCAGCCAAGATCGGAGAGGGATGAACACTGAAGCTTTCTTT. The chain recombines TRBV4-2 with TRBJ1-1; D is unresolved. Germline lookup yields CDR1 LGHNA and CDR2 YNFKEQ. The ends were cut back, 0 bases at V and 0 bases at J, with 11 bases in the middle. The CDR3 runs to 16 residues.

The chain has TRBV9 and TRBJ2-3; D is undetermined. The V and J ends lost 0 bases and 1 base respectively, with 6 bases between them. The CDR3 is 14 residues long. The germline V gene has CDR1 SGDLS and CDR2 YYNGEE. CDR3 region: CASSVGVGTDTQYF. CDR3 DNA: TGTGCCAGCAGCGTAGGGGTTGGCACAGATACGCAGTATTTT. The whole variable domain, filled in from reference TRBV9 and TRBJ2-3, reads DSGVTQTPKHLITATGQRVTLRCSPRSGDLSVYWYQQSLDQGLQFLIQYYNGEERAKGNILERFSAQQFPDLHSELNLSSLELGDSALYFCASSVGVGTDTQYFGPGTRLTVL.

Written as DNA, the CDR3 is TGCGCCAGCAGCCCTGGGACTAGCGGGACCCTCAGGCGTGGGGCCAACGTCCTGACTTTC. This encodes CASSPGTSGTLRRGANVLTF. The chain recombines TRBV5-1 with TRBJ2-6; 13 bases agree with TRBD2. Germline CDR1 is SGHRS and CDR2 is YFSETQ. The CDR3 extends over 20 amino acids. V gave up 4 bases and J gave up 3 bases; unmatched junction bases: 13.

The CDR3 DNA follows: TGTGCCAGCAGTTACTCGAATCGGCAGAGCTATGGCTACACCTTC. Its translation: CASSYSNRQSYGYTF. The V gene is TRBV6-5, the J gene TRBJ1-2; D is ambiguous. Germline V gene data show CDR1 as MNHEY and CDR2 as SVGAGI. The germline V and J ends were trimmed by 0 bases and 4 bases, with 12 bases remaining between them. The CDR3 totals 15 residues.

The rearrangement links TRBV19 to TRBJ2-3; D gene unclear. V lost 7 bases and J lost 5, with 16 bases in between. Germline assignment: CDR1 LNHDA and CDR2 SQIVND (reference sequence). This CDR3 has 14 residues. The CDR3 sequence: CASNSAQQRDTQYF. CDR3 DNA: TGTGCCAGTAATTCGGCACAGCAAAGAGATACGCAGTATTTT. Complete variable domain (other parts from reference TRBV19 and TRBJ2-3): DGGITQSPKYLFRKEGQNVTLSCEQNLNHDAMYWYRQDPGQGLRLIYYSQIVNDFQKGDIAEGYSVSREKKESFPLTVTSAQKNPTAFYLCASNSAQQRDTQYFGPGTRLTVL.

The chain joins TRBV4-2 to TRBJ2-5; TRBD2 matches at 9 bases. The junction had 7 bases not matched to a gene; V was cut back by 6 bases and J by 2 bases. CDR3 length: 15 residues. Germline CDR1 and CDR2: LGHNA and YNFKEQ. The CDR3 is CASRVGSGGQETQYF. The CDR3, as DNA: TGTGCCAGCAGGGTTGGTAGCGGGGGTCAAGAGACCCAGTACTTC.

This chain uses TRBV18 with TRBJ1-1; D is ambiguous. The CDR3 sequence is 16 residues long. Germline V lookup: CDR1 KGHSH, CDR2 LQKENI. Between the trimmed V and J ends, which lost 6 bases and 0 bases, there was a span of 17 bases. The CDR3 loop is CASSPDMAYMNTEAFF. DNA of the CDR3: TGTGCCAGCTCCCCTGACATGGCCTACATGAACACTGAAGCTTTCTTT.

The CDR3 coding sequence is TGTGCCAGCAGCCGAATCGACAGGGGTGGAACTTTCTTT. Translation gives CASSRIDRGGTFF. V and J are TRBV14 and TRBJ1-1, with 8 bases fitting TRBD1. CDR3 size: 13 residues. The V gene end was trimmed by 4 bases and the J gene end by 12 bases; junction bases not matched to a gene: 10. Germline V gene sequence: CDR1 SGHDN, CDR2 FVKESK.

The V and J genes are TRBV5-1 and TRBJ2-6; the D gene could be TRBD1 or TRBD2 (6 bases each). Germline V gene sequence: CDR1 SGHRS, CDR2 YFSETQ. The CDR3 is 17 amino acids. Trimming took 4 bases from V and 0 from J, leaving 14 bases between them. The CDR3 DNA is TGCGCCAGCAGCGCGGGACACACGCTCTCTGGGGCCAACGTCCTGACTTTC. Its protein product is CASSAGHTLSGANVLTF. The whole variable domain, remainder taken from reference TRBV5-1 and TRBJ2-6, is KAGVTQTPRYLIKTRGQQVTLSCSPISGHRSVSWYQQTPGQGLQFLFEYFSETQRNKGNFPGRFSGRQFSNSRSEMNVSTLELGDSALYLCASSAGHTLSGANVLTFGAGSRLTVL.

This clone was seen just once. CDR3 amino acids: CASSSSRDRGQYEQYF. In DNA, the CDR3 is TGCGCCAGCAGCTCCTCCAGGGACAGGGGCCAATACGAGCAGTACTTC. The genes are TRBV5-1 and TRBJ2-7; TRBD1 matches 10 bases. This CDR3 contains 16 residues. Germline CDR1 is SGHRS and CDR2 is YFSETQ. V gave up 3 bases and J gave up 4 bases; unmatched junction bases: 10.

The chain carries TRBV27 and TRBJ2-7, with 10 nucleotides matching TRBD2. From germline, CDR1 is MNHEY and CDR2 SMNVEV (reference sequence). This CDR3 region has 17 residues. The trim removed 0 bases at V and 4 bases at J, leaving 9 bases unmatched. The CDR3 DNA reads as TGTGCCAGCAGTTTATCGGTCGGAGCGGGAGGGTTATACGAGCAGTACTTC. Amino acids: CASSLSVGAGGLYEQYF.

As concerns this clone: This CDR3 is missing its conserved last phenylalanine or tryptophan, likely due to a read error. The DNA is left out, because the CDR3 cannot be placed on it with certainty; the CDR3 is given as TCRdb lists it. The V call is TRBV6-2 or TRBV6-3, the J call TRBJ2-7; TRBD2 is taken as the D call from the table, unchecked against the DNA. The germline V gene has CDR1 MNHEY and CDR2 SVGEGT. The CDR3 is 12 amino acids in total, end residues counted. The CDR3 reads CASSRGLGLYLL.

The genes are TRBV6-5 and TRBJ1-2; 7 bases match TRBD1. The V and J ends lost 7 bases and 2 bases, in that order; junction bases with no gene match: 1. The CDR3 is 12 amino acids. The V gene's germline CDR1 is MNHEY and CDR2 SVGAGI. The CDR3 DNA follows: TGTGCCAGCACGGGACAGAACTATGGCTACACCTTC. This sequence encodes CASTGQNYGYTF.

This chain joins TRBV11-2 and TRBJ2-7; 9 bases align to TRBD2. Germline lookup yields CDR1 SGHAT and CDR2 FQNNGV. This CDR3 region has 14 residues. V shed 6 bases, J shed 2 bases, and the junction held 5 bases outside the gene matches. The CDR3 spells CASSDAGGTYEQYF. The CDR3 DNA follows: TGTGCCAGCAGTGACGCGGGAGGGACCTACGAGCAGTACTTC.

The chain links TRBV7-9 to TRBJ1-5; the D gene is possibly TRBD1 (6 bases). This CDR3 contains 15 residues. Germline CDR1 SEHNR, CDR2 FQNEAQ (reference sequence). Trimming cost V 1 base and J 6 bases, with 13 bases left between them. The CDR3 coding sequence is TGTGCCAGCAGCTTAGAGGCAGGGGATTCTCAGCCCCAGCATTTT. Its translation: CASSLEAGDSQPQHF.

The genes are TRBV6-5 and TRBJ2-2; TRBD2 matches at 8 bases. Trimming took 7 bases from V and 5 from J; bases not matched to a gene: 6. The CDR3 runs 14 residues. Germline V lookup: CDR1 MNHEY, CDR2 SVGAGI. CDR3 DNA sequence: TGTGCCAGCAAAGCGGGAGTTGGAACCGGGGAGCTGTTTTTT. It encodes CASKAGVGTGELFF.

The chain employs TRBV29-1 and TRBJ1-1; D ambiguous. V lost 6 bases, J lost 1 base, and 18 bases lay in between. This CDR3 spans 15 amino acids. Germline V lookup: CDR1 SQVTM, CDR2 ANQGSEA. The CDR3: CSVTDGRQPNTEAFF. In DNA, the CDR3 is TGCAGCGTCACAGACGGACGTCAGCCGAACACTGAAGCTTTCTTT.